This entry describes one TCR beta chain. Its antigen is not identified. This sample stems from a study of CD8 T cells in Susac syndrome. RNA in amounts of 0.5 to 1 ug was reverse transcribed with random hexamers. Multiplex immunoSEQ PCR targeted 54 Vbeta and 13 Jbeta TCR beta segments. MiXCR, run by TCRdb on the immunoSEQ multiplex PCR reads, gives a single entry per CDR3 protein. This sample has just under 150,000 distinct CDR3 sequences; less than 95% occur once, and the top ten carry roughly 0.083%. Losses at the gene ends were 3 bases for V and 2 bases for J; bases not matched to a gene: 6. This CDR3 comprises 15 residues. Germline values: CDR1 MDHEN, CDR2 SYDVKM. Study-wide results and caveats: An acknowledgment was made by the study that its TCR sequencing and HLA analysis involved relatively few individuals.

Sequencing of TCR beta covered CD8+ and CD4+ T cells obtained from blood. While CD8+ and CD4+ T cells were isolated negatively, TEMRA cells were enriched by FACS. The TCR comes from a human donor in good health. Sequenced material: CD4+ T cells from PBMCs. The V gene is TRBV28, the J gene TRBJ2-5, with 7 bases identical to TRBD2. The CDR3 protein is CASSFLAAEQETQYF. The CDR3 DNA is TGTGCCAGCAGTTTTCTAGCGGCCGAACAAGAGACCCAGTACTTC. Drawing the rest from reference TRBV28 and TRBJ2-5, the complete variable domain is DVKVTQSSRYLVKRTGEKVFLECVQDMDHENMFWYRQDPGLGLRLIYFSYDVKMKEKGDIPEGYSVSREKKERFSLILESASTNQTSMYLCASSFLAAEQETQYFGPGTRLLVL.